What follows are 10 T cell receptor beta chains derived from one specimen sequenced in a study of OX40 agonist ivuxolimab in advanced cancers. The protocol was immunoSEQ multiplex PCR, while the TCRdb copy is restricted to in-frame clones and leaves out a portion. The sample holds around 57,000 clones, 65% to 90% seen once. Sample: CD4+ or CD8+ T cells sorted from blood, taken in a trial of the OX40 agonist ivuxolimab. The receptors shown here come from an adult with an advanced solid tumor such as melanoma, head and neck, liver or kidney cancer.

CDR3 amino acids: CAISESSTYTEAFF. As DNA, the CDR3 is TGTGCCATCAGTGAGTCGAGCACCTACACTGAAGCTTTCTTT. The V call is TRBV10-3, the J call TRBJ1-1; D unresolved. CDR3 length: 14 amino acids. The germline V gene has CDR1 ENHRY and CDR2 SYGVKD. V dropped 0 bases and J dropped 3 bases, with 8 bases sitting between them.

This sequence joins TRBV5-1 and TRBJ2-7; 7 bases line up with TRBD1. The germline gives CDR1 SGHRS, CDR2 YFSETQ. The CDR3 contains 17 residues. The V segment lost 4 bases and the J segment 3 bases; nucleotides outside the gene matches: 16. The CDR3 here is CASSPEGASGKIYEQYF. CDR3 DNA: TGCGCCAGCAGCCCTGAGGGGGCGTCTGGGAAAATCTACGAGCAGTACTTC.

V and J are TRBV5-1 and TRBJ2-1, with 11 nucleotides matching TRBD1. This CDR3 region has 16 residues. The germline V gene encodes CDR1 SGHRS and CDR2 YFSETQ. The V gene end was trimmed by 1 base and the J gene end by 7 bases; junction bases not matched to a gene: 7. The CDR3 coding sequence is TGCGCCAGCAGCTTGATCGGACAGGGGGCGAAAAATGAGCAGTTCTTC. Translated, it gives CASSLIGQGAKNEQFF.

The count of this clone is one. CDR3 nucleotide sequence: TGTGCCAGCAGTGTCCGGGACACCCCCGAGCAGTACTTC. Protein sequence: CASSVRDTPEQYF. The rearrangement links TRBV2 to TRBJ2-7; TRBD1 might be the D (6 bases). Trimming shortened V by 4 bases and J by 6 bases, and 13 bases separated the two germline ends. The CDR3 is 13 amino acids. Germline CDR1 SNHLY, CDR2 FYNNEI.

The chain uses TRBV5-4 and TRBJ2-5; weak D call: TRBD2 (5 bases). CDR1 is SGHNT, CDR2 YYREEE, per germline (reference sequence). V lost 4 bases and J lost 9, with 22 bases in between. This CDR3 is 15 amino acids long. This CDR3 is CASSPGKSLEEAQYF. The CDR3, as DNA: TGTGCCAGCAGCCCGGGGAAGTCCCTTGAAGAAGCCCAGTACTTC.

V and J are TRBV2 and TRBJ2-6; 10 positions match TRBD1. CDR1 and CDR2 (germline): SNHLY, FYNNEI. This CDR3 region has 17 residues. Germline trimming cut 6 bases from V and 3 bases from J; bases unmatched to any gene: 8. In DNA, the CDR3 is TGTGCCAGCAGCCGCGACAGGGGGCAAGGTGGGGCCAACGTCCTGACTTTC. It translates to CASSRDRGQGGANVLTF.

This chain uses TRBV5-4 with TRBJ1-6, with 7 bases identical to TRBD1. Germline loops: CDR1 SGHNT, CDR2 YYREEE (reference sequence). Trimming cost V 6 bases and J 9 bases; bases outside gene matches: 9. The CDR3 is 14 amino acids. CDR3 sequence: CASKRQGSSSPLHF. The CDR3 DNA reads TGTGCCAGCAAGAGACAGGGTTCTTCTTCACCCCTCCACTTT. Full variable domain (outside the CDR3, taken from reference TRBV5-4 and TRBJ1-6): ETGVTQSPTHLIKTRGQQVTLRCSSQSGHNTVSWYQQALGQGPQFIFQYYREEENGRGNFPPRFSGLQFPNYSSELNVNALELDDSALYLCASKRQGSSSPLHFGNGTRLTVT.

The chain joins TRBV28 to TRBJ1-5; possibly TRBD1 for D (5 bases). The germline V and J ends were trimmed by 5 bases and 6 bases, with 14 bases remaining between them. This CDR3 has 14 amino acids. Germline V CDR1 and CDR2: MDHEN, SYDVKM. The CDR3 sequence: CASSPPSGGQPQHF. The CDR3 DNA reads as TGTGCCAGCAGTCCACCTAGCGGGGGTCAGCCCCAGCATTTT.

This clone is medium-sized within its sample. The chain links TRBV9 to TRBJ1-1; the D is unclear. CDR1 and CDR2 (germline): SGDLS, YYNGEE. This CDR3 comprises 13 residues. Between the trimmed V and J ends, which lost 3 bases and 0 bases, there was a span of 6 bases. CDR3 amino acids: CASSALMNTEAFF. The CDR3 nucleotides read TGTGCCAGCAGCGCATTAATGAACACTGAAGCTTTCTTT.

In this sample, this clone turned up once. The chain links TRBV5-6 to TRBJ1-2; D call uncertain. Per germline, CDR1 SGHDT and CDR2 YYEEEE. Trimming took off 2 bases at V and 3 bases at J, with 2 bases between the two ends. This CDR3 has 11 amino acids. CDR3 region: CASSFDYGYTF. The CDR3 coding sequence is TGTGCCAGCAGCTTTGACTATGGCTACACCTTC.